This is a list of T cell receptor beta chains from one sample in a study of blood T cell repertoires in COVID-19. The method was immunoSEQ multiplex PCR; TCRdb's version includes in-frame clones alone and lacks a portion of them. The data show some 150,000 clones, approximately 90% seen once. The sequenced sample consisted of peripheral blood. Source of these receptors: a woman aged 40 to 50 with acute or convalescent COVID-19. The CDR3 runs from the conserved cysteine through the conserved F or W. Fields, in order: J gene, D gene, clone size, V gene, CDR3 DNA, CDR3 protein. The D gene is left open where the match is weak. The size field is filled for only some rows; it gives once, few, many or a size class.

>TRBJ2-1|.|.|TRBV18
TGTGCCAGCTCACCAGGGAGCGGGTATATCTCTTACAATGAGCAGTTCTTC
CASSPGSGYISYNEQFF
>TRBJ2-7|TRBD2|.|TRBV18
TGTGCCAGCTCACCCCCCGGGAGGGGCGAGCAGTACTTC
CASSPPGRGEQYF
>TRBJ2-7|.|few|TRBV4-3
TGCGCCAGCAGCCAAGATATTGTTGGAGCGGGTCATTCCTACGAGCAGTACTTC
CASSQDIVGAGHSYEQYF
>TRBJ2-2|TRBD1|.|TRBV27
TGTGCCAGCAAACTCGGACAGGGCAAGACCGGGGAGCTGTTTTTT
CASKLGQGKTGELFF
>TRBJ1-2|.|.|TRBV28
TGTGCCAGCAGTTACGTGACAGTTACTAACTATGGCTACACCTTC
CASSYVTVTNYGYTF
>TRBJ2-1|.|.|TRBV3-1/TRBV3-2
TGTGCCAGCAGCCAAGACCCCCGCTCCTACAATGAGCAGTTCTTC
CASSQDPRSYNEQFF
>TRBJ1-2|TRBD1|.|TRBV2
TGTGCCAGCAGCACCCCCGGGACAGCTACTTATGGCTACACCTTC
CASSTPGTATYGYTF
>TRBJ2-5|.|.|TRBV7-2
TGTGCCAGCAGCATCCCCGGGACAATGGAGACCCAGTACTTC
CASSIPGTMETQYF
>TRBJ2-7|.|.|TRBV4-3
TGCGCCAGCAGCCCGGGACACGGAGCCTACGAGCAGTACTTC
CASSPGHGAYEQYF
>TRBJ1-2|TRBD1|once|TRBV10-1
TGCGCCAGCAGGATACTACCGGGACAGTCTAACTATGGCTACACCTTC
CASRILPGQSNYGYTF
>TRBJ1-2|.|.|TRBV29-1
TGCAGCGTTGGAGGTGGTCGACAGCCGGGTGGTGGCTACACCTTC
CSVGGGRQPGGGYTF
>TRBJ1-2|.|once|TRBV19
TGTGCCAGTAGTATAGCTGGACAGATTAACTATGGCTACACCTTC
CASSIAGQINYGYTF
>TRBJ2-3|.|.|TRBV7-9
TGTGCCAGCAGCTTAGCCTCTAATACGCAGTATTTT
CASSLASNTQYF
>TRBJ2-2|TRBD1|few|TRBV6-5
TGTGCCAGCAGTTACCAGGGGGTGGCCGGGGAGCTGTTTTTT
CASSYQGVAGELFF
>TRBJ2-5|TRBD2|.|TRBV9
TGTGCCAGCAGCGGTCACAGCGGGGGGGCGGGAGAGACCCAGTACTTC
CASSGHSGGAGETQYF
>TRBJ2-3|TRBD2|once|TRBV4-2
TGTGCCAGCAGCCAAGATTTAATAGCGGGAGCAGATACGCAGTATTTT
CASSQDLIAGADTQYF
>TRBJ1-2|.|.|TRBV6-5
TGTGCCAGCGGGCTTGGACAGAGCTATGGCTACACCTTC
CASGLGQSYGYTF
>TRBJ2-5|TRBD2|.|TRBV5-1
TGCGCCAGCACTCAACTAGCGGGAGGACCGGAAGAGACCCAGTACTTC
CASTQLAGGPEETQYF
>TRBJ1-1|.|.|TRBV5-8
TGTGCCAGCAGCAAACGCCTGGAGGCTTTCTTT
CASSKRLEAFF